These 22 T cell receptor beta chains were sequenced from one sample in a study of OX40 agonist ivuxolimab in advanced cancers. Assay: immunoSEQ multiplex PCR; the TCRdb copy retains only in-frame clones and omits some. The repertoire holds tens of thousands of clones, with 65% to 85% as singletons. The input for sequencing was CD4+ or CD8+ T cells sorted from blood, taken in a trial of the OX40 agonist ivuxolimab. Receptors originate from an adult with an advanced solid tumor such as melanoma, head and neck, liver or kidney cancer.

This rearrangement joins TRBV21-1 to TRBJ1-5. TRBV21-1 is termed a pseudogene. The CDR3 runs to 18 residues. The CDR3 loop is CASSTQKGGLKSNQPQHF. The CDR3 DNA sequence: TGTGCCAGCAGCACCCAGAAAGGGGGGCTGAAAAGCAATCAGCCCCAGCATTTT.

The gene calls are TRBV5-8 and TRBJ1-5; the D gene is possibly TRBD1 (5 bases). V lost 2 bases, J lost 2 bases, and 17 bases lay in between. From germline, CDR1 is SGHTS and CDR2 YDEGEE. The CDR3 loop spans 17 amino acids. The CDR3 DNA reads TGTGCCAGCAGCTTATCTGTAGGGGAATGGGGCAATCAGCCCCAGCATTTT. As protein: CASSLSVGEWGNQPQHF.

The gene calls are TRBV5-1 and TRBJ1-1; tentatively, D is TRBD1 (6 bases). V lost 0 bases and J 4 bases, leaving 10 bases between the germline ends. Germline-derived CDR1 and CDR2 are SGHRS and YFSETQ. This CDR3 spans 14 amino acids. The CDR3 region has the DNA TGCGCCAGCAGCTTGGAGGGGGTTTTCACTGAAGCTTTCTTT. Its protein is CASSLEGVFTEAFF.

The chain joins TRBV11-2 to TRBJ2-7, with D hard to call. This CDR3 region has 11 residues. Trimming left V 2 bases short and J 3 bases short, with 2 bases between. Germline V CDR1 and CDR2: SGHAT, FQNNGV. CDR3 coding DNA: TGTGCCAGCAGCTTACTCTACGAGCAGTACTTC. Residues: CASSLLYEQYF.

The chain combines TRBV4-3 with TRBJ1-1; D uncertain. From germline, CDR1 is LGHNA and CDR2 YSLEER. CDR3 length: 13 residues. The ends were cut back, 1 base at V and 1 base at J, with 4 bases in the middle. CDR3 nucleotide sequence: TGCGCCAGCAGCCAAGTGGCGAACACTGAAGCTTTCTTT. Its protein product is CASSQVANTEAFF.

This clone was seen more than once but under ten times. V is TRBV7-9 and J is TRBJ1-5; tentatively, D is TRBD1 (6 bases). The CDR3 runs to 14 residues. Per the germline V gene, CDR1 is SEHNR and CDR2 is FQNEAQ (reference sequence). Deletions cut 2 bases from V and 5 bases from J, with 10 bases between. This CDR3 reads CASSLPEGDQPQHF. In nucleotides, the CDR3 is TGTGCCAGCAGCTTACCGGAGGGGGATCAGCCCCAGCATTTT.

This sequence joins TRBV4-3 and TRBJ2-7; 11 bases are shared with TRBD1. The J segment lost 3 bases and the V segment lost 6 bases, leaving 4 bases of the junction unmatched. The length of the CDR3 is 14 residues. Germline V gene sequence: CDR1 LGHNA, CDR2 YSLEER. The CDR3 spells CASSPGTGGYEQYF. CDR3 bases: TGCGCCAGCAGTCCCGGGACAGGGGGCTACGAGCAGTACTTC.

This clone was observed a few times. Other DNA sequences within the sample encode an identical CDR3. The chain employs TRBV6-4 and TRBJ2-3; 11 bases align to TRBD2. The CDR3 loop spans 15 amino acids. V gave up 0 bases and J gave up 6 bases; unmatched junction bases: 2. CDR1 is MRHNA and CDR2 is SNTAGT in the germline V gene. The CDR3 spells CASSDSSGGADTQYF. The CDR3 DNA reads as TGTGCCAGCAGTGACTCTAGCGGGGGGGCCGATACGCAGTATTTT.

V and J are TRBV11-2 and TRBJ2-1; D tentatively fits TRBD1 or TRBD2 (5 bases each). CDR3 size: 16 residues. The V gene lost 7 bases and the J gene lost 0 bases, with 16 bases spanning the gap. Germline V gene lookup returns CDR1 SGHAT and CDR2 FQNNGV. The CDR3 nucleotides are TGTGCCAGCATCGTGCACGGGGCGAGCTCCTACAATGAGCAGTTCTTC. It yields the protein CASIVHGASSYNEQFF. The full variable domain, completed using reference TRBV11-2 and TRBJ2-1, is EAGVAQSPRYKIIEKRQSVAFWCNPISGHATLYWYQQILGQGPKLLIQFQNNGVVDDSQLPKDRFSAERLKGVDSTLKIQPAKLEDSAVYLCASIVHGASSYNEQFFGPGTRLTVL.

The rearrangement uses TRBV19 and TRBJ2-7; D not resolved. The CDR3 is made up of 15 amino acids. The V gene lost 2 bases and the J gene lost 2 bases, with 13 bases spanning the gap. Germline assignment: CDR1 LNHDA and CDR2 SQIVND (reference sequence). The CDR3 protein is CASSIMAEDTYEQYF. The CDR3 DNA is TGTGCCAGTAGTATAATGGCAGAGGATACCTACGAGCAGTACTTC.

The chain couples TRBV4-3 to TRBJ1-2, with 8 bases aligning to TRBD1. Germline CDR1 LGHNA, CDR2 YSLEER. V gave up 1 base and J gave up 4 bases; unmatched junction bases: 8. This CDR3 has 16 residues. CDR3 loop: CASSQVLGQASYGYTF. The DNA of the CDR3 is TGCGCCAGCAGCCAAGTATTGGGACAGGCTAGCTATGGCTACACCTTC.

The rearrangement joins TRBV13 to TRBJ2-5, with TRBD1 matching 8 bases. The CDR3 totals 14 residues. The germline V gene encodes CDR1 PRHDT and CDR2 FYEKMQ (reference sequence). Trimming took 5 bases from V and 5 from J; bases not matched to a gene: 7. This CDR3 reads CASSRRQGMETQYF. The DNA of the CDR3 is TGTGCCAGCAGCCGCAGACAGGGGATGGAGACCCAGTACTTC.

This clone was seen more than once but under ten times. The V call is TRBV4-3, the J call TRBJ1-2; D possibly corresponds to TRBD1 (6 bases). There are 15 residues in the CDR3. In germline, CDR1 is LGHNA, CDR2 YSLEER. The V end lost 4 bases, the J end lost 4 bases, and 16 bases lay between the germline ends. CDR3 in amino acids: CASSPRRGHPYGYTF. The CDR3 nucleotides read TGCGCCAGCAGCCCCCGGAGGGGACACCCCTATGGCTACACCTTC.

The V and J genes are TRBV6-5 and TRBJ2-5, with D hard to call. V was clipped by 0 bases and J by 5 bases, with 13 bases between them. The germline CDR1 and CDR2 sequences are MNHEY and SVGAGI. This CDR3 has 15 amino acids. The DNA for the CDR3 is TGTGCCAGCAGTTACTCTACGGGCTCCCGGGAGACCCAGTACTTC. Amino acids: CASSYSTGSRETQYF.

This clone appeared a few times. The J gene is TRBJ1-5, the V gene TRBV5-1; tentatively, D is TRBD1 (5 bases). The germline V gene encodes CDR1 SGHRS and CDR2 YFSETQ. V gave up 7 bases and J gave up 5 bases, with 13 bases separating them. The CDR3 sequence is 13 residues long. CDR3 DNA sequence: TGCGCCAGCCGAGACAGAATAGATCAGCCCCAGCATTTT. The encoded protein is CASRDRIDQPQHF.

CDR3 sequence reads: CASSSGPRGGELFF. CDR3 sequence (DNA): TGTGCCAGCAGCTCGGGACCTAGAGGCGGGGAGCTGTTTTTT. This rearrangement joins TRBV13 to TRBJ2-2; D tentatively fits TRBD1 or TRBD2 (5 bases each). V was shortened by 4 bases and J by 7 bases, with 13 bases between the two germline ends. Germline V gene lookup returns CDR1 PRHDT and CDR2 FYEKMQ (reference sequence). The length of the CDR3 is 14 residues.

The V call is TRBV9, the J call TRBJ2-1; TRBD2 matches 8 bases. Trimming removed 4 bases from V and 2 bases from J; junction bases left unmatched: 8. The CDR3 sequence is 16 residues long. Germline lookup yields CDR1 SGDLS and CDR2 YYNGEE. DNA of the CDR3: TGTGCCAGCAGCCCACCAGCGGGGGCAACCTACAATGAGCAGTTCTTC. Its protein product is CASSPPAGATYNEQFF. Full variable domain (remainder filled in from reference TRBV9 and TRBJ2-1): DSGVTQTPKHLITATGQRVTLRCSPRSGDLSVYWYQQSLDQGLQFLIQYYNGEERAKGNILERFSAQQFPDLHSELNLSSLELGDSALYFCASSPPAGATYNEQFFGPGTRLTVL.

Here the CDR3 reads CASSPGRSNEKLFF. CDR3 nucleotides: TGTGCCAGCAGCCCAGGGCGGAGTAATGAAAAACTGTTTTTT. This sequence joins TRBV7-6 and TRBJ1-4; a weak D match, TRBD1 (5 bases). V gave up 5 bases and J gave up 4 bases, with 11 bases separating them. The CDR3 sequence is 14 residues long. Looked up from germline, CDR1 is SGHVS and CDR2 is FNYEAQ.

V gene TRBV29-1 combines with J gene TRBJ1-2; the D is unclear. The CDR3 runs to 14 residues. V was trimmed by 3 bases and J by 4 bases, leaving 15 bases between them. Germline V CDR1 and CDR2: SQVTM, ANQGSEA. The CDR3 bases are TGCAGCGTTGACCCCCCGGGCCCACGCTATGGCTACACCTTC. Translation: CSVDPPGPRYGYTF.

This clone was counted a single time. The gene calls are TRBV10-2 and TRBJ2-5; D gene uncertain. The CDR3 covers 11 residues. V lost 3 bases to trimming and J lost 5 bases, with 4 bases between them. From germline, CDR1 is WSHSY and CDR2 SAAADI. The CDR3 DNA reads TGCGCCAGCAGTGACTCGGAGACCCAGTACTTC. Protein sequence: CASSDSETQYF.

The V and J genes are TRBV5-4 and TRBJ1-2; D is possibly TRBD1 (5 bases). Germline CDR1 is SGHNT and CDR2 is YYREEE (reference sequence). This CDR3 is 13 amino acids long. Trimming left V 4 bases short and J 4 bases short, with 11 bases between. DNA for the CDR3: TGTGCCAGCAGCCCCGGGACGTCCTATGGCTACACCTTC. Its protein is CASSPGTSYGYTF.

V usage is TRBV4-1 and J usage is TRBJ1-1; TRBD1 aligns across 7 bases. CDR3 length equals 16 residues. J was trimmed by 8 bases and V by 2 bases; bases with no gene match: 14. CDR1 and CDR2 from the germline V gene are MGHRA and YSYEKL. The CDR3 sequence: CASSQPARGTATEAFF. The CDR3, as DNA: TGCGCCAGCAGCCAACCTGCCAGAGGGACAGCAACAGAAGCTTTCTTT.